This T cell receptor beta chain was observed in a study of T cell responses to AZD1222 COVID-19 vaccine. Regarding the study as a whole: Following two doses of AZD1222, Spike-specific TCR breadth and depth rose. In all cases, repertoires were sampled only after the peak T cell response. Clonal diversity may have been underestimated, and the donors were mostly white British, with more females than males.

TCRdb's copy holds only in-frame clones and misses some; the assay was immunoSEQ multiplex PCR. The table shows fewer than 35,000 clones, with roughly 92% occurring only once. Regarding this clone: The target antigen is unknown.

The sequence was collected from an adult in good health. Here the sequenced sample was peripheral blood, taken on day 0 of AZD1222 vaccination.

CDR3 DNA: TGCGCCAGCAGCTTGGGCGTCCAGGGTCGAAATGGCTACACCTTC. Amino acids: CASSLGVQGRNGYTF. The chain couples TRBV5-1 to TRBJ1-2; TRBD1 is a possible D gene (5 bases). CDR1 is SGHRS, CDR2 YFSETQ, per germline. The CDR3 totals 15 residues. Trimming removed 0 bases at V and 6 bases at J, with 15 bases between.